The rows below give T cell receptor beta chains drawn from one sample of a study of shared clonotypes between healthy human individuals. The data were produced by immunoSEQ multiplex PCR, yet TCRdb's version contains in-frame clones alone and is incomplete. The data contain 500,000 to 550,000 clones, 90% to 96% of them singletons. Sample: naive CD4+ T cells sorted from blood. The receptors derive from a young woman in good health. The CDR3 runs from the conserved cysteine through the conserved F or W. The D gene is left open where the match is weak. Size is stated for part of the rows, as once, few or many counts, or as a class when the clone is expanded.

v_call	clone_size	j_call	d_call	cdr3_aa	cdr3_nt
TRBV27	once	TRBJ2-5	NA	CASSLGRVWGETQYF	TGTGCCAGCAGTTTAGGCAGGGTATGGGGAGAGACCCAGTACTTC
TRBV23-1	NA	TRBJ2-5	TRBD2	CASKLGGVTGLETQYF	TGCGCCAGCAAGCTGGGGGGGGTTACCGGGTTGGAGACCCAGTACTTC
TRBV7-3	NA	TRBJ2-7	NA	CASSLAWGRFYEQYF	TGTGCCAGCAGCTTAGCTTGGGGACGCTTCTACGAGCAGTACTTC
TRBV11-3	NA	TRBJ1-6	NA	CASRYLGGSPLHF	TGTGCCAGCAGGTATTTGGGGGGTTCACCCCTCCACTTT
TRBV15	NA	TRBJ2-2	NA	CATSRAHLGGTGELFF	TGTGCCACCAGCAGAGCCCACTTGGGTGGCACCGGGGAGCTGTTTTTT
TRBV27	NA	TRBJ1-5	NA	CASGPYSNQPQHF	TGTGCCAGCGGTCCTTATAGCAATCAGCCCCAGCATTTT
TRBV5-1	few	TRBJ2-3	TRBD2	CASSSSSGMSTDTQYF	TGCGCCAGCAGCTCGTCTAGCGGGATGAGCACAGATACGCAGTATTTT
TRBV5-1	NA	TRBJ2-1	TRBD1	CASSLIPTGQGGNEQFF	TGCGCCAGCAGCCTTATTCCGACAGGGCAAGGCGGCAATGAGCAGTTCTTC
TRBV6-1	NA	TRBJ1-5	TRBD1	CASRGQGNQPQHF	TGTGCCAGCAGGGGACAGGGTAATCAGCCCCAGCATTTT
TRBV7-3	NA	TRBJ2-7	NA	CASSFQGGSVRSEQYF	TGTGCCAGCAGCTTCCAGGGGGGAAGTGTTCGGTCCGAGCAGTACTTC
TRBV5-1	NA	TRBJ2-3	TRBD2	CASSEGTTVTDTQYF	TGCGCCAGCAGCGAGGGGACTACAGTCACAGATACGCAGTATTTT
TRBV11-3	NA	TRBJ2-7	NA	CASSPVSKEGEQYF	TGTGCCAGCAGCCCGGTGTCGAAGGAGGGGGAGCAGTACTTC
TRBV28	NA	TRBJ1-2	TRBD1	CASSQDRGLYGYTF	TGTGCCAGCAGTCAAGACAGGGGTCTCTATGGCTACACCTTC
TRBV5-6	NA	TRBJ2-1	NA	CASRRDRYYNEQFF	TGTGCCAGCAGGCGGGACAGATACTACAATGAGCAGTTCTTC
TRBV19	NA	TRBJ2-7	NA	CASGSGGQTAYEQYF	TGTGCCAGTGGCTCCGGAGGACAGACAGCCTACGAGCAGTACTTC
TRBV5-6	NA	TRBJ2-1	TRBD2	CASSRGLAGGKYNEQFF	TGTGCCAGCAGCCGTGGACTAGCGGGAGGGAAATACAATGAGCAGTTCTTC
TRBV6-1	NA	TRBJ1-5	NA	CATREGYSNQPQHF	TGTGCCACCAGGGAGGGGTATAGCAATCAGCCCCAGCATTTT
TRBV18	once	TRBJ2-5	TRBD2	CASSQSLARESQETQYF	TGTGCCAGCTCTCAGTCCCTAGCGCGGGAGTCCCAAGAGACCCAGTACTTC
TRBV5-1	once	TRBJ2-5	NA	CASSLAQGRETQYF	TGCGCCAGCAGCTTGGCACAGGGTCGAGAGACCCAGTACTTC
TRBV27	NA	TRBJ1-2	NA	CASSTAGTMGYGYTF	TGTGCCAGCAGTACAGCCGGGACGATGGGCTATGGCTACACCTTC
TRBV5-6	NA	TRBJ1-4	NA	CASSLYQEKLFF	TGTGCCAGCAGCTTGTACCAGGAAAAACTGTTTTTT
TRBV5-1	NA	TRBJ2-7	NA	CASSSNVGSYEQYF	TGCGCCAGCAGCTCTAACGTGGGGAGTTACGAGCAGTACTTC
TRBV6-1	NA	TRBJ2-5	NA	CATSPVGETQYF	TGTGCCACCTCCCCAGTAGGGGAGACCCAGTACTTC
TRBV27	NA	TRBJ2-7	NA	CASSSDRLYEQYF	TGTGCCAGCAGTTCAGACAGGCTGTACGAGCAGTACTTC
TRBV6-5	NA	TRBJ1-1	NA	CASSYLGPENTEAFF	TGTGCCAGCAGTTACTTGGGTCCAGAGAACACTGAAGCTTTCTTT
TRBV19	once	TRBJ2-7	NA	CASSIQGFSYEQYF	TGTGCCAGTAGTATACAGGGGTTCTCCTACGAGCAGTACTTC
TRBV7-9	once	TRBJ1-5	TRBD1	CASSLGGQGEFNQPQHF	TGTGCCAGCAGCTTGGGTGGACAGGGGGAATTCAATCAGCCCCAGCATTTT
TRBV5-4	NA	TRBJ2-2	NA	CASSFGLGGTGELFF	TGTGCCAGCAGCTTCGGACTAGGGGGCACCGGGGAGCTGTTTTTT
TRBV28	NA	TRBJ2-3	TRBD2	CASSTPGLAGGYSSTDTQYF	TGTGCCAGCAGTACGCCGGGACTAGCGGGAGGTTACTCTAGCACAGATACGCAGTATTTT
TRBV11-1	NA	TRBJ1-1	NA	CASSPTVGTEAFF	TGTGCCAGCAGCCCGACCGTCGGCACTGAAGCTTTCTTT
TRBV11-3	NA	TRBJ2-3	NA	CASSLVEDTQYF	TGTGCCAGCAGCTTAGTTGAGGATACGCAGTATTTT
TRBV19	few	TRBJ1-5	NA	CATNLLGLNQPQHF	TGTGCCACCAATCTCTTGGGGCTCAATCAGCCCCAGCATTTT
TRBV21-1	NA	TRBJ2-5	NA	CASSKTTGYEQYF	TGTGCCAGCAGCAAAACCACCGGATATGAGCAGTACTTC
TRBV28	NA	TRBJ2-1	NA	CASSLQQHPPGQFF	TGTGCCAGCAGCCTACAACAACACCCACCCGGGCAGTTCTTC
TRBV10-3	NA	TRBJ2-5	TRBD2	CAISPTSGTETQYF	TGTGCCATCAGCCCGACTAGCGGGACTGAGACCCAGTACTTC
TRBV18	NA	TRBJ2-7	NA	CASSPNTSYEQYF	TGTGCCAGCTCACCTAACACTTCCTACGAGCAGTACTTC
TRBV2	NA	TRBJ2-5	TRBD2	CASSAGTSGRGETQYF	TGTGCCAGCAGTGCAGGGACTAGCGGGAGAGGGGAGACCCAGTACTTC
TRBV9	NA	TRBJ2-3	NA	CASSVASTDTQYF	TGTGCCAGCAGCGTGGCTAGCACAGATACGCAGTATTTT
TRBV5-8	NA	TRBJ2-1	NA	CASSPMARRTYNEQFF	TGTGCCAGCAGCCCGATGGCCCGGCGAACCTACAATGAGCAGTTCTTC
TRBV28	NA	TRBJ2-1	NA	CASSGAGTFGNEQFF	TGTGCCAGCAGCGGGGCGGGGACCTTCGGGAATGAGCAGTTCTTC